This TCR beta chain is drawn from a study of blood T cell repertoires in COVID-19. In the study overall: Nucleic acid was either cDNA or gDNA, and it came from T cells, B-cell-depleted T cells, or PBMCs.

In the authors' methods: It was from reference gene primer amplification that nucleated cell counts were estimated. The repertoire was sequenced with immunoSEQ multiplex PCR; TCRdb's copy has only in-frame clones and lacks some. Clonal size and the V and J genes are those of that table, whereas D and trimming came from the DNA. The sample holds hundreds of thousands of clones, 75% to 90% seen once. This clone occurred once. Germline lookup yields CDR1 LNHNV and CDR2 YYDKDF (reference sequence). V lost 2 bases to trimming and J lost 3 bases, with 13 bases between them. This CDR3 spans 16 amino acids. Participant-reported clinical history was the basis for cohort assignment.

The chain carries TRBV15 and TRBJ1-4; tentative D call: TRBD1 (6 bases). Sequenced input: PBMCs or T cells enriched from blood (not recorded which). The source is a woman between 18 and 29 years old who had recovered from COVID-19. The CDR3 protein is CATSRTGQTPNEKLFF. The CDR3 DNA follows: TGTGCCACCAGCAGAACTGGACAGACTCCTAATGAAAAACTGTTTTTT.